A selection of T cell receptor beta chains follows, all from one sample in a study of cytomegalovirus exposure and HLA in healthy donors. Some clones are missing from TCRdb's copy, which holds only in-frame ones; the method was immunoSEQ multiplex PCR. The table records around 150,000 clones, roughly 80% of them present only once. The specimen sequenced was PBMCs. These receptors all come from a woman in her thirties or forties in good health and CMV-seronegative. Each CDR3 is given with its conserved first and last residue. D genes are given only for firm matches. For some rows the clone size is stated as once, few or many, or as a class when expanded; others skip it.

D gene	clone size	J gene	V gene	CDR3 DNA	CDR3 protein
TRBD2	-	TRBJ2-3	TRBV7-8	TGTGCCAGCAGTTCCCCGTGGGCTAGCGGGGGTCAACACCGCACAGATACGCAGTATTTT	CASSSPWASGGQHRTDTQYF
-	-	TRBJ1-3	TRBV18	TGTGCCAGCTCACGGTTGGACAGACGAAACTCTGGAAACACCATATATTTT	CASSRLDRRNSGNTIYF
TRBD1	-	TRBJ2-7	TRBV5-1	TGCGCCAGCAGCCCGGGACAGCTCTACGAGCAGTACTTC	CASSPGQLYEQYF
-	-	TRBJ1-4	TRBV7-9	TGTGCCAGCAGCTTAGGAGGCGCTGATGAAAAACTGTTTTTT	CASSLGGADEKLFF
TRBD1	-	TRBJ1-1	TRBV9	TGTGCCAGCAGCGTGACGTCGGGACAGATGAACACTGAAGCTTTCTTT	CASSVTSGQMNTEAFF
TRBD2	-	TRBJ2-1	TRBV2	TGTGCCAGCAAACTATCCTATGGGACTAGCGGGGGGGGCGGGGACAATGAGCAGTTCTTC	CASKLSYGTSGGGGDNEQFF
TRBD2	-	TRBJ2-5	TRBV4-2	TGTGCCAGCAGCCTAAAAAGGAGCGGGGGATCATCCGGGGATTTTGAGACCCAGTACTTC	CASSLKRSGGSSGDFETQYF
-	-	TRBJ1-1	TRBV6-5	TGTGCCAGCAGTTACACCGTCAGGACCCGAGGGTCTGAAGCTTTCTTT	CASSYTVRTRGSEAFF
TRBD2	once	TRBJ2-1	TRBV7-2	TGTGCCAGCAGCTTGGGACTAGCGGCGAGGTACAATGAGCAGTTCTTC	CASSLGLAARYNEQFF
-	-	TRBJ2-1	TRBV6-5	TGTGCCAGCAGTCATACAGGGTTGAATGAGCAGTTCTTC	CASSHTGLNEQFF
-	-	TRBJ2-5	TRBV5-1	TGCGCCAGCAGCTTGGGAGGACTCCAAGAGCCCCAGTACTTC	CASSLGGLQEPQYF
-	-	TRBJ2-1	TRBV25-1	TGTGCCAGCGGCCCCGGGACAACTTACTACAATGAGCAGTTCTTC	CASGPGTTYYNEQFF
TRBD1	-	TRBJ1-2	TRBV4-1	TGTGCCAGCAGCCAAAACGGCCGGACAGGGACCTATGGCTACACCTTC	CASSQNGRTGTYGYTF
-	-	TRBJ1-1	TRBV29-1	TGCAGCGTTGAGACTAGGAATTTGAACACTGAAGCTTTCTTT	CSVETRNLNTEAFF
TRBD2	-	TRBJ2-5	TRBV27	TGTGCCAGCAGTCCCGGGACTAGGTATCGGGAGACCCAGTACTTC	CASSPGTRYRETQYF
-	-	TRBJ1-3	TRBV6-5	TGTGCCAGCCAGTCCTCTGCAAACACCATATATTTT	CASQSSANTIYF
TRBD1	-	TRBJ1-1	TRBV2	TGTGCCAGCAGTGGACCGGGACAGGAGCCTGAAGCTTTCTTT	CASSGPGQEPEAFF
-	-	TRBJ2-1	TRBV9	TGTGCCAGCAGCGTAGGAGGCAGGACATCCAACAATGAGCAGTTCTTC	CASSVGGRTSNNEQFF
TRBD1	-	TRBJ1-2	TRBV7-8	TGTGCCAGCAGCTCTTCCGGGACAGGGCCCTATGGCTACACCTTC	CASSSSGTGPYGYTF
TRBD1	-	TRBJ2-5	TRBV5-4	TGTGCCAGCAGCTCGGGACAGCTCCAAGAGACCCAGTACTTC	CASSSGQLQETQYF
-	-	TRBJ1-2	TRBV19	TGTGCCAGCCAGGGGAACGGCTACACCTTC	CASQGNGYTF
-	-	TRBJ1-1	TRBV6-1	TGTGCCAGCAGTGTCGACAGGATGAACACTGAAGCTTTCTTT	CASSVDRMNTEAFF
-	-	TRBJ2-5	TRBV2	TGTGCCAGCAGTGAACAGGGCGGGACCCAGTACTTC	CASSEQGGTQYF
TRBD1	-	TRBJ1-4	TRBV7-9	TGTGCCAGCAGCGGACAGGGGGCTGGGCGAGAAAAACTGTTTTTT	CASSGQGAGREKLFF
TRBD1	-	TRBJ1-1	TRBV5-1	TGCGCCAGCAGCCCACTGGGGACAGGGAACACTGAAGCTTTCTTT	CASSPLGTGNTEAFF
-	-	TRBJ1-5	TRBV5-5	TGTGCCAGCAGTTACCGGCTCCAAACAGGGCCTTACGGCAATCAGCCCCAGCATTTT	CASSYRLQTGPYGNQPQHF
TRBD1	-	TRBJ2-3	TRBV15	TGTGCCACCAGCAGGCTGCGGACAGGGGTGGCAGATACGCAGTATTTT	CATSRLRTGVADTQYF
-	-	TRBJ1-1	TRBV29-1	TGCAGCGTGGCAAGGGGGACGGGGAACACTGAAGCTTTCTTT	CSVARGTGNTEAFF
-	-	TRBJ1-2	TRBV5-4	TGTGCCAGCAGCTTGGTACAGAACCCCTATGGCTACACCTTC	CASSLVQNPYGYTF
-	-	TRBJ2-5	TRBV11-2	TGTGCCAGCAGCTTATTCGGGCAGGGACTTGAGACCCAGTACTTC	CASSLFGQGLETQYF
-	few	TRBJ1-1	TRBV2	TGTGCCAGCAACGGACAACCAAACACTGAAGCTTTCTTT	CASNGQPNTEAFF
-	-	TRBJ1-4	TRBV28	TGTGCCAGCAGCAGCGGCCCGCTGGATGCTAAAAAACTGTTTTTT	CASSSGPLDAKKLFF
TRBD1	-	TRBJ2-7	TRBV29-1	TGCAGCGCGGGGACAGGGGAAGCGGGCGAGCAGTACTTC	CSAGTGEAGEQYF
-	-	TRBJ2-2	TRBV28	TGTGCCAGCAGTTTGGGGGGGGCGGGGACCGGGGAGCTGTTTTTT	CASSLGGAGTGELFF
TRBD1	-	TRBJ2-3	TRBV6-1	TGTGCCAGCAGGGAAAGACAGGGGGCGAACACAGATACGCAGTATTTT	CASRERQGANTDTQYF
TRBD1	-	TRBJ1-2	TRBV5-4	TGTGCCAGCAGCTTCGGCCAGGGGGCGCCGGGCTATGGCTACACCTTC	CASSFGQGAPGYGYTF
TRBD1	once	TRBJ1-1	TRBV7-8	TGTGCCAGCAGTCCGAGACAGGGAACCATGAACACTGAAGCTTTCTTT	CASSPRQGTMNTEAFF
TRBD1	-	TRBJ2-7	TRBV9	TGTGCCAGCAGCCAGACAGGGGGAAGCTCCTACGAGCAGTACTTC	CASSQTGGSSYEQYF
-	-	TRBJ1-3	TRBV28	TGTGCCAGCAGTTTATCTTCTATCTCTGGAAACACCATATATTTT	CASSLSSISGNTIYF
TRBD1	-	TRBJ1-2	TRBV6-1	TGTGCCAGCAATACAGGGGAAGAGTACTATGGCTACACCTTC	CASNTGEEYYGYTF
-	few	TRBJ1-3	TRBV5-4	TGTGCCAGCAGCTTGGACAGGGCTGGAAACACCATATATTTT	CASSLDRAGNTIYF
-	-	TRBJ2-5	TRBV13	TGTGCCAGCAGCCGTGGAGCGACCCAAGAGACCCAGTACTTC	CASSRGATQETQYF
TRBD1	few	TRBJ1-1	TRBV27	TGTGCCAGCAAAAATCCCGGGACAGGGGGTTCGGACACTGAAGCTTTCTTT	CASKNPGTGGSDTEAFF
-	-	TRBJ1-1	TRBV6-5	TGTGCCAGCAGCTACGGAGGTTTGACTGAAGCTTTCTTT	CASSYGGLTEAFF
TRBD1	once	TRBJ1-4	TRBV7-2	TGTGCCAGCAGCCGCGGGACAGCCAATGAAAAACTGTTTTTT	CASSRGTANEKLFF
-	-	TRBJ2-2	TRBV28	TGTGCCAGCAGACCTACAGGGCTTTCCATCGGGGAGCTGTTTTTT	CASRPTGLSIGELFF
-	few	TRBJ1-2	TRBV7-8	TGTGCCAGCAGCCTCTCGGGGGGAGGAGGTTATGGCTACACCTTC	CASSLSGGGGYGYTF
-	-	TRBJ2-7	TRBV18	TGTGCCAGCTCACCACCCCCGGGGACAACTTACTACGAGCAGTACTTC	CASSPPPGTTYYEQYF
TRBD1	once	TRBJ1-6	TRBV27	TGTGCCAGCAGTCGGGACAGCCAGAATTCACCCCTCCACTTT	CASSRDSQNSPLHF